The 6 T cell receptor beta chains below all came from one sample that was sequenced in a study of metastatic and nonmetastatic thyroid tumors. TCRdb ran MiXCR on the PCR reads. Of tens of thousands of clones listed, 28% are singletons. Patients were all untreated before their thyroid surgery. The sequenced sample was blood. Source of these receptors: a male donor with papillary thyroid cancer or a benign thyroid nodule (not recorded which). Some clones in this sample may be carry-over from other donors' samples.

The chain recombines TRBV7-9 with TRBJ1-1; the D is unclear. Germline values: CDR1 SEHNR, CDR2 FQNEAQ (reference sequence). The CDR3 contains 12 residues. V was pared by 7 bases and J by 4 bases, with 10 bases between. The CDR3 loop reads CASISRFTEAFF. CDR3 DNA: TGTGCCAGCATCTCCCGGTTCACTGAAGCTTTCTTT.

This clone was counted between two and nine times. CDR3 amino acids: CASSPRGGQGNTIYF. The CDR3 coding sequence is TGCGCCAGCAGTCCCAGGGGGGGGCAAGGAAACACCATATATTTT. This chain connects TRBV10-2 to TRBJ1-3; 7 nucleotides match TRBD1. CDR3 size: 15 residues. V gave up 5 bases and J gave up 4 bases; unmatched junction bases: 8. CDR1 and CDR2 from the germline V gene are WSHSY and SAAADI.

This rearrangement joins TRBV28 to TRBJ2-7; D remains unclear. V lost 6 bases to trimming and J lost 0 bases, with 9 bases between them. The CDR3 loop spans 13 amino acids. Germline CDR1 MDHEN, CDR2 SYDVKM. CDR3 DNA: TGTGCCAGCAGACCACAGAGCTCCTACGAGCAGTACTTC. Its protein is CASRPQSSYEQYF.

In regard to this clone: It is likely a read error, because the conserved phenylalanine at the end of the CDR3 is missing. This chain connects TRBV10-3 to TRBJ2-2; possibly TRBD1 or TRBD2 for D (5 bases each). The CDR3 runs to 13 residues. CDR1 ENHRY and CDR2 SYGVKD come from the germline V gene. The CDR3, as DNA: TGTGCCATGGGGACCACGAACACCGGCGAGCTGTTTATT. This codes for CAMGTTNTGELFI.

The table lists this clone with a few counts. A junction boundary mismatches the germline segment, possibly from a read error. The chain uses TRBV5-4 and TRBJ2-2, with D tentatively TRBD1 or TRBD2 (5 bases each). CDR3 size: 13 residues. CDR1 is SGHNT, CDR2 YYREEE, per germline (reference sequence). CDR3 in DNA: TGTGCCAGCAGCTCAGGGAACACCGGGGAGCTGCTTTTC. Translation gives CASSSGNTGELLF.

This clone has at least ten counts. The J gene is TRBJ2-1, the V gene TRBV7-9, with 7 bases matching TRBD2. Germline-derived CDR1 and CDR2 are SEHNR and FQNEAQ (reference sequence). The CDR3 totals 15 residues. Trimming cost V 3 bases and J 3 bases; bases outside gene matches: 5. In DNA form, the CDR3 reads TGTGCCAGCAGCTTGTTGGCGGGAGACTACAATGAGCAGTTCTTC. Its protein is CASSLLAGDYNEQFF.